The 2 T cell receptor beta chains below come from one sample, sequenced in a study of graft-versus-host responses after intestinal transplantation. TCRdb keeps only in-frame clones here, not all; method: immunoSEQ multiplex PCR. This table holds 90,000 to 120,000 clones, 80% to 90% found once. No antigen has been identified for these receptors. The starting material was unstimulated CD4+ T cells sorted from spleen or lymph node cells, obtained before transplant. The receptors derive from a human donor who was the organ donor for an intestinal transplant.

The chain recombines TRBV10-3 with TRBJ1-5; 9 bases agree with TRBD1. The CDR3 totals 15 residues. Trimming at V came to 6 bases and at J to 3 bases, leaving 6 bases not matched to a gene. The germline V gene encodes CDR1 ENHRY and CDR2 SYGVKD. The CDR3 is CAIRGGQGDNQPQHF. The CDR3 DNA follows: TGTGCCATCAGGGGGGGACAGGGAGACAATCAGCCCCAGCATTTT.

CDR3 sequence reads: CASSGLGLGPDTQYF. Written as DNA, the CDR3 is TGTGCCAGCAGTGGTCTGGGATTGGGGCCAGATACGCAGTATTTT. V is TRBV2 and J is TRBJ2-3, with D perhaps TRBD1 (5 bases). Germline-derived CDR1 and CDR2 are SNHLY and FYNNEI. This CDR3 is 15 amino acids long. Trimming removed 4 bases at V and 4 bases at J, with 15 bases between. Based on the CDR3 plus reference TRBV2 and TRBJ2-3, the full variable domain is EPEVTQTPSHQVTQMGQEVILRCVPISNHLYFYWYRQILGQKVEFLVSFYNNEISEKSEIFDDQFSVERPDGSNFTLKIRSTKLEDSAMYFCASSGLGLGPDTQYFGPGTRLTVL.